These 23 T cell receptor beta chains came from one sample sequenced in a study of T-cell memory formation after mild COVID-19. MiXCR was run by TCRdb on the 5' RACE reads, yielding one entry per CDR3 protein. The table has 250,000 or so distinct CDR3 sequences, roughly 17% seen once. Specimen: PBMCs or a T cell subset sorted from them (not recorded which). The receptors stem from a man aged 18 to 30 who had mild COVID-19 (a few samples of this study predate the infection). Cell type and time point are not known.

There are a few counts of this clonotype. The CDR3 here is CASSTRGGAGNEQFF. CDR3 nucleotide sequence: TGTGCCAGCAGCACCCGCGGGGGGGCCGGCAATGAGCAGTTCTTC. This chain joins TRBV7-2 and TRBJ2-1, with 9 nucleotides matching TRBD2. With V trimmed by 5 bases and J by 6 bases, 8 bases remained unmatched. The CDR3 contains 15 residues. Germline loops: CDR1 SGHTA, CDR2 FQGNSA.

This chain uses TRBV4-3 with TRBJ1-1, with D perhaps matching TRBD1 (5 bases). The CDR3 consists of 14 residues. The germline V and J ends were trimmed by 0 bases and 10 bases, with 15 bases remaining between them. Looked up from germline, CDR1 is LGHNA and CDR2 is YSLEER. In nucleotides, the CDR3 is TGCGCCAGCAGCCAAGAGACCAGGGTAGTTCGAGCTTTCTTT. Its protein product is CASSQETRVVRAFF.

The chain joins TRBV28 to TRBJ2-3; tentative D call: TRBD2 (6 bases). Germline values: CDR1 MDHEN, CDR2 SYDVKM. V dropped 2 bases and J dropped 4 bases, with 22 bases sitting between them. The CDR3 loop spans 18 amino acids. This chain's CDR3 is CASSLVALGGAGADTQYF. CDR3 DNA: TGTGCCAGCAGTTTAGTCGCGCTGGGCGGGGCCGGTGCAGATACGCAGTATTTT.

V gene TRBV6-5 combines with J gene TRBJ1-2; TRBD1 is a possible D gene (5 bases). The V gene's germline CDR1 is MNHEY and CDR2 SVGAGI. The CDR3 loop spans 14 amino acids. Between the trimmed V and J ends, which lost 5 bases and 4 bases, there was a span of 14 bases. CDR3 protein: CASSPRETAYGYTF. The CDR3 coding sequence is TGTGCCAGCAGTCCCCGCGAGACAGCCTATGGCTACACCTTC.

This chain joins TRBV2 and TRBJ1-5; D not resolved. The CDR3 runs to 10 residues. Germline CDR1 is SNHLY and CDR2 is FYNNEI. Trimming shortened V by 11 bases and J by 11 bases, and 13 bases separated the two germline ends. In DNA form, the CDR3 reads TGTGCCGGCGGCCGGAAGACCCAGCATTTT. Its protein is CAGGRKTQHF.

The V call is TRBV21-1, the J call TRBJ2-7; whether TRBD1, the table's D call, matches the DNA was not checked. TRBV21-1 is listed as a pseudogene. There are 15 residues in the CDR3. CDR3 DNA: TGTGCCAGCAGCAAAGCGGTCGGGCGGTCTTACGAGCAGTACGTC. It encodes CASSKAVGRSYEQYV.

This clonotype was picked up many times. This chain's CDR3 is CASSYVQGGEQYF. DNA for the CDR3: TGTGCCAGCAGTTATGTACAGGGAGGCGAGCAGTACTTC. J is TRBJ2-7 and V is TRBV6-5; TRBD1 or TRBD2 may be the D gene (6 bases each). The CDR3 sequence is 13 residues long. Trimming removed 3 bases at V and 6 bases at J, with 12 bases between. Germline V gene data show CDR1 as MNHEY and CDR2 as SVGAGI.

This clonotype turned up a few times. The chain is built from TRBV4-1 and TRBJ2-3; 10 bases fit TRBD2. CDR1 MGHRA and CDR2 YSYEKL come from the germline V gene. Trimming took 1 base from V and 1 from J; bases not matched to a gene: 17. The CDR3 is made up of 21 amino acids. The CDR3 reads CASSQVGRRTSGSSGTDTQYF. CDR3 nucleotide sequence: TGCGCCAGCAGCCAAGTGGGCCGAAGGACTAGCGGCTCCTCCGGCACAGATACGCAGTATTTT.

The chain couples TRBV20-1 to TRBJ1-4; maybe TRBD1 (6 bases). The germline V gene has CDR1 DFQATT and CDR2 SNEGSKA (reference sequence). The CDR3 is 12 amino acids. V was cut by 5 bases and J by 8 bases, with 12 bases left in between. The DNA of the CDR3 is TGCAGTGCTGGGACAAGGGAGGAAAAACTGTTTTTT. Protein product: CSAGTREEKLFF.

This clonotype was seen a few times. The CDR3 is CASSLTRGRGNTIYF. The CDR3 DNA is TGTGCCAGCAGCTTAACCAGGGGTAGGGGAAACACCATATATTTT. V gene TRBV7-2 combines with J gene TRBJ1-3; a weak D match, TRBD1 (6 bases). This CDR3 has 15 amino acids. V was pared by 2 bases and J by 4 bases, with 12 bases between. Looked up from germline, CDR1 is SGHTA and CDR2 is FQGNSA.

V gene TRBV12-3 or TRBV12-4 combines with J gene TRBJ2-3; 8 nucleotides agree with TRBD2. J lost 6 bases, V lost 4 bases, and 12 bases had no gene match. The CDR3 loop spans 16 amino acids. This CDR3 reads CASSSRLARPADTQYF. CDR3 sequence (DNA): TGTGCCAGCAGTTCCCGACTAGCGAGGCCCGCCGATACGCAGTATTTT.

This clonotype was detected only a few times. The V and J genes are TRBV6-6 and TRBJ2-1; TRBD2 matches at 10 bases. The germline CDR1 and CDR2 sequences are MNHNY and SVGAGI (reference sequence). The CDR3 contains 15 residues. V dropped 6 bases and J dropped 10; count of bases not matched to a gene: 12. CDR3 nucleotides: TGTGCCAGCAGCAATAGCGGGGGGACCCTCCTCGAGCAGTTCTTC. Protein: CASSNSGGTLLEQFF.

This clonotype has only a few counts. The chain links TRBV9 to TRBJ2-5; D possibly matches TRBD1 or TRBD2 (5 bases each). This CDR3 spans 15 amino acids. Germline V CDR1 and CDR2: SGDLS, YYNGEE. Trimming took 4 bases from V and 5 from J, leaving 18 bases between them. CDR3 sequence (DNA): TGTGCCAGCAGCCCAAGAGGATGGGGGACGGAGACCCAGTACTTC. Its translation is CASSPRGWGTETQYF.

The V call is TRBV9, the J call TRBJ2-3; D gene ambiguous. V lost 0 bases and J lost 4, with 6 bases in between. The germline CDR1 and CDR2 sequences are SGDLS and YYNGEE. This CDR3 comprises 13 residues. CDR3 DNA sequence: TGTGCCAGCAGCGTAGCTACTGCAGATACGCAGTATTTT. Residues: CASSVATADTQYF.

Only a few counts were recorded for this clonotype. This chain links TRBV6-5 with TRBJ2-5; 7 bases fit TRBD1. CDR3 size: 13 residues. With 6 bases clipped from V and 5 bases from J, the junction kept 6 bases outside the gene matches. Per the germline V gene, CDR1 is MNHEY and CDR2 is SVGAGI. For the CDR3, the DNA is TGTGCCAGCAGCATGGGACAGACGGAGACCCAGTACTTC. It translates to CASSMGQTETQYF.

The rearrangement joins TRBV7-9 to TRBJ1-5, with D unclear. V was shortened by 0 bases and J by 4 bases, with 7 bases between the two germline ends. This CDR3 spans 14 amino acids. Germline V gives CDR1 SEHNR, CDR2 FQNEAQ (reference sequence). This CDR3 is CASSLALSNQPQHF. In nucleotides, the CDR3 is TGTGCCAGCAGCTTAGCGCTCAGTAATCAGCCCCAGCATTTT.

This clonotype was detected a few times. The chain joins TRBV29-1 to TRBJ2-3; 8 positions match TRBD1. CDR3 length: 14 residues. CDR1 SQVTM and CDR2 ANQGSEA come from the germline V gene. The V segment lost 8 bases and the J segment 5 bases; nucleotides outside the gene matches: 12. CDR3 sequence reads: CSISGTGEGDTQYF. The CDR3 nucleotides read TGCAGCATATCCGGGACAGGAGAGGGAGATACGCAGTATTTT.

The sample holds a few counts of this clonotype. The chain employs TRBV12-3 or TRBV12-4 and TRBJ1-5, with D unresolved. V shed 1 base and J shed 3 bases, with 10 bases lying between them. The CDR3 has 15 amino acids. The CDR3 is CASSLDGGFNQPQHF. CDR3 nucleotide sequence: TGTGCCAGCAGTTTAGACGGCGGATTCAATCAGCCCCAGCATTTT.

There are many counts of this clonotype. The chain has TRBV28 and TRBJ2-7; the D is unclear. Looked up from germline, CDR1 is MDHEN and CDR2 is SYDVKM. Deletions cut 6 bases from V and 4 bases from J, with 10 bases between. There are 12 residues in the CDR3. The CDR3 DNA reads TGTGCCAGCAGCCCACCTTATTACGAGCAGTACGTC. This gives the protein CASSPPYYEQYV.

This clonotype was detected a few times. The gene calls are TRBV2 and TRBJ1-6; D call uncertain. With 2 bases removed from V and 7 bases from J, the gap between germline ends came to 9 bases. CDR3 length: 14 amino acids. Per the germline V gene, CDR1 is SNHLY and CDR2 is FYNNEI. DNA for the CDR3: TGTGCCAGCAGTGAAAGGGTGGGAAATTCACCCCTCCACTTT. Amino acids: CASSERVGNSPLHF.

The V call is TRBV7-3, the J call TRBJ2-1, with D possibly TRBD2 on 6 matching bases. V lost 4 bases and J lost 6, with 10 bases in between. Germline CDR1 SGHTA, CDR2 FQGTGA. The CDR3 sequence is 13 residues long. The CDR3 is CASSSIGGNEQFF. As DNA, the CDR3 is TGTGCCAGCAGCTCTATCGGGGGCAATGAGCAGTTCTTC.

This clonotype was found a few times. This chain uses TRBV29-1 with TRBJ2-7, with D maybe TRBD1 (5 bases). Germline-derived CDR1 and CDR2 are SQVTM and ANQGSEA. The CDR3 is made up of 16 amino acids. Trimming took 6 bases from V and 1 from J, leaving 22 bases between them. As DNA, the CDR3 is TGCAGCGTCTCTGGGGCGTCTGGGCAACCTTCCTACGAGCAGTACTTC. Translation: CSVSGASGQPSYEQYF.

This clonotype was seen a handful of times. The chain employs TRBV5-1 and TRBJ1-5; possible D gene TRBD1, 6 bases. The CDR3 loop spans 15 amino acids. Germline V CDR1 and CDR2: SGHRS, YFSETQ. The V end lost 4 bases, the J end lost 0 bases, and 11 bases lay between the germline ends. CDR3 in amino acids: CASSEDSPSNQPQHF. For the CDR3, the DNA is TGCGCCAGCAGCGAGGACAGCCCTAGCAATCAGCCCCAGCATTTT.